This T cell receptor beta chain was recovered during a study of T-cell reconstitution after alpha-beta-depleted transplantation in children. This CDR3 contains 13 residues. V was cut by 2 bases and J by 7 bases, with 12 bases left in between. From germline, CDR1 is SQVTM and CDR2 ANQGSEA. This clonotype has a handful of counts. A library of TCRbeta sequences, prepared with unique molecular identifiers, was generated. TCRdb re-called the PCR reads with MiXCR, one entry per CDR3 protein. The sample has some 590,000 distinct CDR3 sequences; more than 9% are singletons. This clonotype originated in a human donor who donated a stem cell graft to a child with acute myeloid leukemia. Sequenced material: PBMCs from the stem cell graft donor, taken from the stem cell graft. The gene calls are TRBV29-1 and TRBJ2-1; D not certain. This CDR3 is CSVELILGNEQFF. CDR3 in DNA: TGCAGCGTTGAATTGATTTTGGGGAATGAGCAGTTCTTC.